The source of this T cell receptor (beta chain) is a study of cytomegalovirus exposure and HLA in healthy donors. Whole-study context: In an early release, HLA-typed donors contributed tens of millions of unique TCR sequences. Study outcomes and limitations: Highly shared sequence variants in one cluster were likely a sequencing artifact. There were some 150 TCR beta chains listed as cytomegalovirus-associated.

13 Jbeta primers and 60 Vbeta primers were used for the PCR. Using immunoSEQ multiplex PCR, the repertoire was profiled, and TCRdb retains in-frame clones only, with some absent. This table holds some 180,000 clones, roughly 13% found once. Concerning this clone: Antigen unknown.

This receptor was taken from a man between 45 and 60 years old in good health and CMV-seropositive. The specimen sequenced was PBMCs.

CDR3 DNA: TGTGCCAGCAGCGGCGGGGGGCGGGGAAACATTCAGTACTTC. Its protein product is CASSGGGRGNIQYF. This rearrangement joins TRBV7-9 to TRBJ2-4; 8 nucleotides line up with TRBD2. Germline V gene sequence: CDR1 SEHNR, CDR2 FQNEAQ (reference sequence). The CDR3 consists of 14 residues. The V and J ends lost 5 bases and 6 bases, in that order; junction bases with no gene match: 6.